The 31 T cell receptor beta chains below all came from one sample that was sequenced in a study of blood T cell repertoires in COVID-19. The repertoire was sequenced with immunoSEQ multiplex PCR; TCRdb's copy has only in-frame clones and lacks some. The sample lists 200,000 to 250,000 clones, 79% seen once, with over 3% in the top ten. The sample taken for sequencing was peripheral blood. The receptors here all came from a woman aged 40-49 years with active or convalescent COVID-19.

This rearrangement joins TRBV2 to TRBJ2-5; 9 nucleotides agree with TRBD1. Germline V lookup: CDR1 SNHLY, CDR2 FYNNEI. This CDR3 comprises 15 residues. With V trimmed by 6 bases and J by 5 bases, 10 bases remained unmatched. This CDR3 is CASRADRGLWETQYF. The DNA of the CDR3 is TGTGCCAGCAGGGCTGACAGGGGGTTATGGGAGACCCAGTACTTC.

The V and J genes are TRBV7-9 and TRBJ1-2, with D perhaps matching TRBD1 (6 bases). The CDR3 consists of 15 residues. Trimming shortened V by 8 bases and J by 0 bases, and 16 bases separated the two germline ends. The germline gives CDR1 SEHNR, CDR2 FQNEAQ (reference sequence). The CDR3 sequence is CASEPTGNPNYGYTF. The CDR3 DNA follows: TGTGCCAGCGAACCTACAGGGAACCCTAACTATGGCTACACCTTC. The full variable domain, with the rest looked up from reference TRBV7-9 and TRBJ1-2, is DTGVSQNPRHKITKRGQNVTFRCDPISEHNRLYWYRQTLGQGPEFLTYFQNEAQLEKSRLLSDRFSAERPKGSFSTLEIQRTEQGDSAMYLCASEPTGNPNYGYTFGSGTRLTVV.

This rearrangement joins TRBV30 to TRBJ1-4, with a tentative D call TRBD1 (5 bases). V was trimmed by 3 bases and J by 8 bases, leaving 13 bases between them. CDR1 and CDR2 from the germline V gene are GTSNPN and SVGIG (reference sequence). The CDR3 is 13 residues long. The CDR3 DNA sequence: TGTGCCTGGAGAAACGGGGCGGGAGAAAAACTGTTTTTT. Its translation is CAWRNGAGEKLFF.

Only a few counts were recorded for this clone. The CDR3 protein is CAWTSGGQIQYF. CDR3 DNA: TGTGCCTGGACTAGCGGGGGGCAAATCCAGTACTTC. V gene TRBV30 combines with J gene TRBJ2-5, with 11 positions matching TRBD2. Per germline, CDR1 GTSNPN and CDR2 SVGIG (reference sequence). V dropped 4 bases and J dropped 10; count of bases not matched to a gene: 5. The CDR3 is 12 residues long.

The chain joins TRBV11-3 to TRBJ2-3; the D gene is possibly TRBD1 (6 bases). Trimming removed 9 bases at V and 0 bases at J, with 13 bases between. Per the germline V gene, CDR1 is SGHNT and CDR2 is YENEEA. The CDR3 consists of 14 residues. The CDR3 DNA reads as TGTGCCAGTTCTCTGGGGGCGAGCACAGATACGCAGTATTTT. Amino acids: CASSLGASTDTQYF.

The V gene is TRBV19, the J gene TRBJ1-5, with D maybe TRBD1 (6 bases). CDR1 and CDR2 (germline): LNHDA, SQIVND (reference sequence). The V and J ends lost 7 bases and 6 bases respectively, with 19 bases between them. CDR3 length equals 15 residues. The CDR3 nucleotides are TGTGCCAGTATTGAAGGGGGGGGAGCGGGTCAGCCCCAGCATTTT. This sequence encodes CASIEGGGAGQPQHF.

The CDR3 is CASSVGENTEAFF. In nucleotides, the CDR3 is TGTGCCAGCAGCGTAGGAGAGAACACTGAAGCTTTCTTT. This chain connects TRBV9 to TRBJ1-1; the D is unclear. V lost 0 bases and J 1 base, leaving 4 bases between the germline ends. The CDR3 extends over 13 amino acids. Germline V gene data show CDR1 as SGDLS and CDR2 as YYNGEE.

J is TRBJ2-2 and V is TRBV3-1 (or the pseudogene TRBV3-2); the match to TRBD1 covers 8 bases. CDR3 length: 16 amino acids. Unmatched junction bases numbered 9, after V lost 3 bases and J lost 6 bases. Germline assignment: CDR1 LGHDT and CDR2 YNNKEL (reference sequence). The CDR3 loop is CASSQTGTGPAGELFF. The CDR3 DNA reads as TGTGCCAGCAGCCAGACCGGGACAGGTCCGGCCGGGGAGCTGTTTTTT.

In this sample, this clone turned up a few times. The chain has TRBV30 and TRBJ1-2; no clear D gene. Trimming cost V 7 bases and J 4 bases, with 7 bases left between them. The CDR3 has 10 amino acids. The germline V gene has CDR1 GTSNPN and CDR2 SVGIG (reference sequence). The CDR3 coding sequence is TGTGCCTTTAAACTCTATGGCTACACCTTC. Protein sequence: CAFKLYGYTF. The full variable domain, in which reference TRBV30 and TRBJ1-2 provide the parts outside the CDR3, is SQTIHQWPATLVQPVGSPLSLECTVEGTSNPNLYWYRQAAGRGLQLLFYSVGIGQISSEVPQNLSASRPQDRQFILSSKKLLLSDSGFYLCAFKLYGYTFGSGTRLTVV.

This chain uses TRBV27 with TRBJ1-3; a possible D gene is TRBD1 (6 bases). V dropped 6 bases and J dropped 2 bases, with 11 bases sitting between them. CDR1 is MNHEY, CDR2 SMNVEV, per germline (reference sequence). The CDR3 spans 14 residues. CDR3 region: CASREGGTGNTIYF. In DNA form, the CDR3 reads TGTGCCAGCAGGGAAGGGGGAACTGGAAACACCATATATTTT.

The chain links TRBV27 to TRBJ1-1, with 8 bases that match TRBD1. Per the germline V gene, CDR1 is MNHEY and CDR2 is SMNVEV (reference sequence). This CDR3 spans 14 amino acids. Trimming at V came to 6 bases and at J to 5 bases, leaving 8 bases not matched to a gene. CDR3 sequence: CASSHQGARTEAFF. DNA of the CDR3: TGTGCCAGCAGCCACCAGGGGGCTCGAACTGAAGCTTTCTTT.

V usage is TRBV9 and J usage is TRBJ1-5; 12 bases agree with TRBD1. This CDR3 is 17 amino acids long. After removal of 3 bases from V and 5 bases from J, the junction contained 9 bases not matched to a gene. Looked up from germline, CDR1 is SGDLS and CDR2 is YYNGEE. The CDR3: CASSAGTGGLGDQPQHF. The CDR3 DNA follows: TGTGCCAGCAGCGCCGGGACAGGGGGCCTGGGGGATCAGCCCCAGCATTTT. Looking up the rest from reference TRBV9 and TRBJ1-5 gives the full variable domain: DSGVTQTPKHLITATGQRVTLRCSPRSGDLSVYWYQQSLDQGLQFLIQYYNGEERAKGNILERFSAQQFPDLHSELNLSSLELGDSALYFCASSAGTGGLGDQPQHFGDGTRLSIL.

V is TRBV10-1 and J is TRBJ1-1; D not certain. Germline values: CDR1 WNHNN, CDR2 SYGVQD (reference sequence). The CDR3 contains 16 residues. V was trimmed by 6 bases and J by 0 bases, leaving 17 bases between them. Here the CDR3 reads CASSPGRASLNTEAFF. The CDR3 nucleotides are TGCGCCAGCAGCCCCGGGAGGGCAAGTCTGAACACTGAAGCTTTCTTT.

This chain connects TRBV18 to TRBJ1-1; D is possibly TRBD1 (5 bases). The ends were cut back, 2 bases at V and 3 bases at J, with 16 bases in the middle. CDR1 is KGHSH, CDR2 LQKENI, per germline. CDR3 length: 16 amino acids. The CDR3 protein is CASSPIGPTGDTEAFF. CDR3 nucleotide sequence: TGTGCCAGCTCACCAATTGGACCTACGGGGGACACTGAAGCTTTCTTT.

This rearrangement joins TRBV7-9 to TRBJ1-1; a possible D gene is TRBD1 (5 bases). The CDR3 spans 14 residues. The V gene's germline CDR1 is SEHNR and CDR2 FQNEAQ (reference sequence). Trimming removed 4 bases at V and 1 base at J, with 10 bases between. The CDR3 DNA is TGTGCCAGCAGCTCGACAGAGAAGAACACTGAAGCTTTCTTT. Translated, it gives CASSSTEKNTEAFF.

The V and J genes are TRBV12-3 or TRBV12-4 and TRBJ1-1; 9 bases match TRBD1. The CDR3 sequence is 13 residues long. Trimming took 5 bases from V and 5 from J; bases not matched to a gene: 3. The CDR3 loop is CASSEQGATEAFF. Written as DNA, the CDR3 is TGTGCCAGCAGTGAACAGGGGGCTACTGAAGCTTTCTTT.

V gene TRBV3-1 (or the pseudogene TRBV3-2) combines with J gene TRBJ1-2; possible D gene TRBD1, 5 bases. V was pared by 0 bases and J by 8 bases, with 13 bases between. There are 14 residues in the CDR3. Germline V gene data show CDR1 as LGHDT and CDR2 as YNNKEL (reference sequence). This chain's CDR3 is CASSQDIGGEGYTF. The CDR3 DNA is TGTGCCAGCAGCCAAGATATCGGGGGGGAAGGCTACACCTTC.

The chain combines TRBV28 with TRBJ1-2; 7 bases fit TRBD1. The CDR3 totals 15 residues. V was pared by 8 bases and J by 2 bases, with 11 bases of the junction left unmatched. Germline CDR1 and CDR2: MDHEN and SYDVKM. CDR3 protein: CASGLSTGANYGYTF. The DNA of the CDR3 is TGTGCCAGCGGGTTATCTACAGGGGCCAACTATGGCTACACCTTC.

Points on this clone: At one end the junction does not follow the germline gene, possibly because of a read error. The chain combines TRBV29-1 with TRBJ2-1, with 8 positions matching TRBD1. CDR1 and CDR2 from the germline V gene are SQVTM and ANQGSEA. There are 12 residues in the CDR3. The CDR3 bases are TGCAGCGTTGAAGACGACAGGGGCGGCCGGGTCTTC. Translating gives CSVEDDRGGRVF.

The CDR3 DNA reads as TGTGCCAGCAGCTTAGATCTGCCCCGGGGACTAGCGGGGGGCACAGATACGCAGTATTTT. Its translation: CASSLDLPRGLAGGTDTQYF. The chain combines TRBV11-2 with TRBJ2-3, with 14 nucleotides matching TRBD2. This CDR3 has 20 amino acids. Germline V lookup: CDR1 SGHAT, CDR2 FQNNGV. Losses at the gene ends were 0 bases for V and 1 base for J; bases not matched to a gene: 9.

CDR3 nucleotide sequence: TGTGCCAGCAGTTTCGAGGCAGGGGGTCAGCCCCAGCATTTT. This sequence encodes CASSFEAGGQPQHF. The chain couples TRBV27 to TRBJ1-5, with 7 bases fitting TRBD1. Trimming cost V 3 bases and J 6 bases; bases outside gene matches: 5. This CDR3 comprises 14 residues. Germline V lookup: CDR1 MNHEY, CDR2 SMNVEV (reference sequence).

This chain connects TRBV18 to TRBJ2-1; 7 nucleotides match TRBD1. V shed 1 base, J shed 5 bases, and the junction held 5 bases outside the gene matches. Germline V gene data show CDR1 as KGHSH and CDR2 as LQKENI. This CDR3 comprises 15 residues. CDR3 coding DNA: TGTGCCAGCTCACCACGACAGGGTTGGGACAATGAGCAGTTCTTC. Protein product: CASSPRQGWDNEQFF.

This rearrangement joins TRBV5-5 to TRBJ1-2, with TRBD1 identical over 11 bases. Unmatched junction bases numbered 5, after V lost 0 bases and J lost 4 bases. The CDR3 extends over 16 amino acids. In germline, CDR1 is SGHKS, CDR2 YYEKEE (reference sequence). CDR3 loop: CASSLVGQGAGYGYTF. Written as DNA, the CDR3 is TGTGCCAGCAGCTTGGTCGGACAGGGGGCGGGCTATGGCTACACCTTC.

The chain links TRBV29-1 to TRBJ2-1, with 12 bases that match TRBD2. Germline V gene data show CDR1 as SQVTM and CDR2 as ANQGSEA. J was trimmed by 5 bases and V by 8 bases; bases with no gene match: 4. This CDR3 region has 13 residues. The chain's CDR3 is CSSRTSGDNEQFF. Here the CDR3 DNA reads TGCAGCTCCCGGACTAGCGGGGACAATGAGCAGTTCTTC.

V and J are TRBV2 and TRBJ2-7; the match to TRBD2 covers 13 bases. Per the germline V gene, CDR1 is SNHLY and CDR2 is FYNNEI. With 6 bases clipped from V and 2 bases from J, the junction kept 4 bases outside the gene matches. There are 15 residues in the CDR3. CDR3 nucleotide sequence: TGTGCCAGCAGCCTTACTAGCGGGGGGGCCTACGAGCAGTACTTC. Its protein product is CASSLTSGGAYEQYF.

This chain links TRBV3-1 (or the pseudogene TRBV3-2) with TRBJ1-2; possible D gene TRBD1, 6 bases. Looked up from germline, CDR1 is LGHDT and CDR2 is YNNKEL (reference sequence). The CDR3 loop spans 15 amino acids. Trimming stripped 3 bases from V and 0 bases from J, with 11 bases between. The CDR3 sequence: CASSQGHRANYGYTF. CDR3 DNA: TGTGCCAGCAGCCAGGGACACCGAGCTAACTATGGCTACACCTTC.

The chain joins TRBV3-1 (or the pseudogene TRBV3-2) to TRBJ1-4; TRBD1 matches 8 bases. V lost 1 base to trimming and J lost 8 bases; unmatched junction nucleotides: 3. Looked up from germline, CDR1 is LGHDT and CDR2 is YNNKEL (reference sequence). The CDR3 contains 14 residues. The chain's CDR3 is CASSQGTGKEKLFF. The CDR3 nucleotides are TGTGCCAGCAGCCAAGGGACAGGGAAAGAAAAACTGTTTTTT.

The chain links TRBV6-5 to TRBJ1-6; 8 bases map to TRBD1. Looked up from germline, CDR1 is MNHEY and CDR2 is SVGAGI. The CDR3 runs 14 residues. With 2 bases clipped from V and 7 bases from J, the junction kept 1 base outside the gene matches. In DNA, the CDR3 is TGTGCCAGCAGTTACAGGACAGGGAATTCACCCCTCCACTTT. Protein product: CASSYRTGNSPLHF.

This clone was seen a single time. The rearrangement uses TRBV4-1 and TRBJ1-5; D call uncertain. With 0 bases removed from V and 0 bases from J, the gap between germline ends came to 12 bases. Germline V gene lookup returns CDR1 MGHRA and CDR2 YSYEKL. CDR3 size: 17 residues. Here the CDR3 reads CASSQELGLYSNQPQHF. Written as DNA, the CDR3 is TGCGCCAGCAGCCAAGAATTAGGACTTTATAGCAATCAGCCCCAGCATTTT.

In this sample, this clone turned up once. The CDR3 nucleotides are TGTGCCAGCAGTTACCAGGGAAACACAGATACGCAGTATTTT. Its translation is CASSYQGNTDTQYF. This chain links TRBV6-5 with TRBJ2-3, with D tentatively TRBD1 (5 bases). The germline V gene has CDR1 MNHEY and CDR2 SVGAGI. CDR3 length: 14 amino acids. Trimming took 2 bases from V and 2 from J, leaving 8 bases between them.

CDR3 amino acids: CASSQGLARAAKNIQYF. DNA of the CDR3: TGCGCCAGCAGCCAAGGACTAGCCCGCGCTGCCAAAAACATTCAGTACTTC. V is TRBV4-1 and J is TRBJ2-4; 7 nucleotides agree with TRBD2. Germline V gene data show CDR1 as MGHRA and CDR2 as YSYEKL. The CDR3 is 17 amino acids. Unmatched junction bases numbered 7, after V lost 1 base and J lost 1 base.